The 6 T cell receptor beta chains reported below all come from one sample, sequenced in a study of blood T cell repertoires in COVID-19. The assay was immunoSEQ multiplex PCR, and TCRdb's table has in-frame clones only and misses some. The repertoire holds more than 45,000 clones, with 70% to 90% as singletons. Sequencing was carried out using peripheral blood. The receptors were gathered from a woman aged 60-75 years with acute or convalescent COVID-19.

The rearrangement joins TRBV29-1 to TRBJ2-5; 8 positions agree with TRBD2. The junction had 9 bases not matched to a gene; V was cut back by 5 bases and J by 4 bases. The CDR3 consists of 14 residues. The germline V gene has CDR1 SQVTM and CDR2 ANQGSEA. CDR3 amino acids: CSVPGLDNRETQYF. In DNA form, the CDR3 reads TGCAGCGTTCCGGGACTAGACAATAGAGAGACCCAGTACTTC.

This clone has more than one count but fewer than ten. V gene TRBV12-3 or TRBV12-4 combines with J gene TRBJ1-2, with D perhaps TRBD1 (5 bases). Between the trimmed V and J ends, which lost 8 bases and 7 bases, there was a span of 17 bases. The CDR3 totals 13 residues. The CDR3 DNA follows: TGTGCCAGCTCCACCCTTGTGGGGGGTGGCTACACCTTC. Translation gives CASSTLVGGGYTF.

As concerns this clone: The junction shows a germline mismatch at one end, possibly a read error. V is TRBV7-9 and J is TRBJ2-1; 11 bases line up with TRBD2. Germline values: CDR1 SEHNR, CDR2 FQNEAQ (reference sequence). CDR3 length equals 15 residues. The CDR3 DNA reads as TGTGCCAGCAGCGTAGCGGGAGGGCCCCACAATGAGCAGTTCTTC. It codes for CASSVAGGPHNEQFF. Full variable domain (outside the CDR3, taken from reference TRBV7-9 and TRBJ2-1): DTGVSQNPRHKITKRGQNVTFRCDPISEHNRLYWYRQTLGQGPEFLTYFQNEAQLEKSRLLSDRFSAERPKGSFSTLEIQRTEQGDSAMYLCASSVAGGPHNEQFFGPGTRLTVL.

The gene calls are TRBV5-1 and TRBJ2-1, with 10 bases aligning to TRBD2. V was pared by 0 bases and J by 6 bases, with 6 bases of the junction left unmatched. Germline CDR1 reads SGHRS; CDR2 reads YFSETQ. This CDR3 spans 16 amino acids. The CDR3 sequence is CASSLAPSGRVNEQFF. The DNA for the CDR3 is TGCGCCAGCAGCTTGGCGCCTAGCGGGAGAGTCAATGAGCAGTTCTTC.

The chain is built from TRBV19 and TRBJ2-6; no firm D call. Germline values: CDR1 LNHDA, CDR2 SQIVND (reference sequence). Trimming stripped 7 bases from V and 1 base from J, with 8 bases between. The CDR3 spans 14 residues. The CDR3 bases are TGTGCCAGTACAGACAATTCTGGGGCCAACGTCCTGACTTTC. The encoded protein is CASTDNSGANVLTF.

This chain joins TRBV5-5 and TRBJ2-3; 7 bases match TRBD2. J gave up 5 bases and V 4 bases, and 13 bases lay outside the gene matches. The CDR3 extends over 16 amino acids. CDR1 and CDR2 (germline): SGHKS, YYEKEE (reference sequence). The CDR3 nucleotides are TGTGCCAGCAGCACCCTCTGGGCGGGGGAGAGAGATACGCAGTATTTT. Translating gives CASSTLWAGERDTQYF. Based on the CDR3 plus reference TRBV5-5 and TRBJ2-3, the full variable domain is DAGVTQSPTHLIKTRGQQVTLRCSPISGHKSVSWYQQVLGQGPQFIFQYYEKEERGRGNFPDRFSARQFPNYSSELNVNALLLGDSALYLCASSTLWAGERDTQYFGPGTRLTVL.